Each of the 29 T cell receptor beta chains below was sequenced from the same sample in a study of Graves' ophthalmopathy and Graves' hyperthyroidism. Amplification of TCR beta CDR3 regions used RNA transcripts. First-round RT-PCR with HTBI primers preceded a second-round multiplex PCR. TCRdb passed the multiplex PCR reads through MiXCR, listing each CDR3 protein once. Counted here are over 500,000 distinct CDR3 sequences, 22% occurring once; the ten biggest clones make up about 6.6%. The source material was peripheral blood. The receptors originated from a woman aged 18-29 years with stable Graves' hyperthyroidism. Some clones in this sample may be carry-over from other donors' samples.

The chain combines TRBV24-1 with TRBJ1-5; D gene uncertain. The CDR3 has 13 residues. V dropped 4 bases and J dropped 10 bases, with 13 bases sitting between them. CDR1 and CDR2 from the germline V gene are KGHDR and SFDVKD. CDR3 nucleotide sequence: TGTGCCACCAGTGACACCGGACCTCTCCCCCAGCATTTT. Residues: CATSDTGPLPQHF.

This rearrangement joins TRBV4-1 to TRBJ1-2; the match to TRBD1 covers 8 bases. V dropped 1 base and J dropped 5; count of bases not matched to a gene: 6. The CDR3 totals 15 residues. Germline V gene data show CDR1 as MGHRA and CDR2 as YSYEKL. The CDR3 DNA reads as TGCGCCAGCAGCCAAGTGGCAGGGGGCGTATATGGCTACACCTTC. As protein: CASSQVAGGVYGYTF.

This clonotype was seen at least ten times. The chain uses TRBV5-1 and TRBJ2-7; TRBD1 agrees at 9 bases. The CDR3 runs to 14 residues. With 4 bases clipped from V and 7 bases from J, the junction kept 9 bases outside the gene matches. CDR1 is SGHRS, CDR2 YFSETQ, per germline. CDR3 protein: CASSPIRDRVEQYF. As DNA, the CDR3 is TGCGCCAGCAGCCCCATCCGGGACAGGGTAGAGCAGTACTTC.

This clonotype appeared a few times. The chain combines TRBV5-8 with TRBJ1-5; D remains ambiguous. The V gene's germline CDR1 is SGHTS and CDR2 YDEGEE. V dropped 4 bases and J dropped 4 bases, with 12 bases sitting between them. This CDR3 is built from 14 residues. CDR3 loop: CASSVYSGNQPQHF. The CDR3 DNA follows: TGTGCCAGCAGCGTATACAGTGGGAATCAGCCCCAGCATTTT.

This clonotype was found many times. The chain couples TRBV12-3 or TRBV12-4 to TRBJ1-1, with 8 bases aligning to TRBD1. CDR3 length: 16 residues. J lost 0 bases, V lost 6 bases, and 9 bases had no gene match. The CDR3 nucleotides read TGTGCCAGCAGGAACTTAGGACAGGGACTGAACACTGAAGCTTTCTTT. Protein product: CASRNLGQGLNTEAFF.

CDR3 loop: CASSQDDRGRVGYTF. DNA for the CDR3: TGCGCCAGCAGCCAAGACGATCGGGGGCGAGTAGGCTACACCTTC. The V gene is TRBV4-1, the J gene TRBJ1-2; a possible D gene is TRBD1 (6 bases). V was trimmed by 0 bases and J by 8 bases, leaving 16 bases between them. CDR3 length: 15 amino acids. Germline lookup yields CDR1 MGHRA and CDR2 YSYEKL.

This clonotype was picked up a small number of times. The chain employs TRBV3-1 and TRBJ1-1; no firm D call. Germline-derived CDR1 and CDR2 are LGHDT and YNNKEL (reference sequence). Trimming shortened V by 3 bases and J by 1 base, and 9 bases separated the two germline ends. The CDR3 loop spans 14 amino acids. CDR3 loop: CASSHQARNTEAFF. In nucleotides, the CDR3 is TGTGCCAGCAGCCACCAAGCCCGGAACACTGAAGCTTTCTTT.

There are a few counts of this clonotype. This rearrangement joins TRBV18 to TRBJ1-1; D gene unclear. In germline, CDR1 is KGHSH, CDR2 LQKENI. The CDR3 is 15 residues long. Trimming shortened V by 6 bases and J by 2 bases, and 16 bases separated the two germline ends. This CDR3 is CASSPQERSNTEAFF. CDR3 nucleotide sequence: TGTGCCAGCTCCCCTCAAGAGCGTTCCAACACTGAAGCTTTCTTT. The full variable domain, with the rest looked up from reference TRBV18 and TRBJ1-1, is NAGVMQNPRHLVRRRGQEARLRCSPMKGHSHVYWYRQLPEEGLKFMVYLQKENIIDESGMPKERFSAEFPKEGPSILRIQQVVRGDSAAYFCASSPQERSNTEAFFGQGTRLTVV.

This clonotype appeared many times. The chain joins TRBV6-1 to TRBJ2-2; possible D gene TRBD1, 6 bases. Per the germline V gene, CDR1 is MNHNS and CDR2 is SASEGT. The CDR3 loop spans 16 amino acids. V was trimmed by 7 bases and J by 0 bases, leaving 15 bases between them. CDR3 sequence: CASTPQTGSNTGELFF. CDR3 DNA sequence: TGTGCCAGCACTCCACAGACAGGATCGAACACCGGGGAGCTGTTTTTT.

Many counts were recorded for this clonotype. The rearrangement uses TRBV9 and TRBJ2-5, with D hard to call. Germline V CDR1 and CDR2: SGDLS, YYNGEE. V lost 3 bases and J 7 bases, leaving 10 bases between the germline ends. The CDR3 is made up of 12 amino acids. CDR3: CASSAHPGTQYF. CDR3 DNA sequence: TGTGCCAGCAGCGCTCACCCCGGGACCCAGTACTTC.

This clonotype was recorded many times. V and J are TRBV11-2 and TRBJ2-7; 12 bases fit TRBD2. V dropped 4 bases and J dropped 6; count of bases not matched to a gene: 4. Germline V gene sequence: CDR1 SGHAT, CDR2 FQNNGV. The CDR3 covers 14 residues. The CDR3 DNA is TGTGCCAGCAGCTCCGGACTAGCGGGATCCGAGCAGTACTTC. Its translation is CASSSGLAGSEQYF.

This clonotype was counted ten times or more. The rearrangement uses TRBV12-3 or TRBV12-4 and TRBJ2-5, with D possibly TRBD1 on 6 matching bases. With 10 bases removed from V and 1 base from J, the gap between germline ends came to 13 bases. The CDR3 length is 13 residues. For the CDR3, the DNA is TGTGCCACCAGGGGTGGCGGCCAAGAGACCCAGTACTTC. Its translation is CATRGGGQETQYF.

The table lists this clonotype with many counts. The J gene is TRBJ2-6, the V gene TRBV19, with 9 nucleotides matching TRBD1. This CDR3 region has 18 residues. V gave up 3 bases and J gave up 0 bases; unmatched junction bases: 6. Germline values: CDR1 LNHDA, CDR2 SQIVND (reference sequence). The CDR3 sequence: CASSIADRGSSGANVLTF. Here the CDR3 DNA reads TGTGCCAGTAGTATTGCGGACAGGGGTAGCTCTGGGGCCAACGTCCTGACTTTC.

In its sample, this clonotype was seen once. The rearrangement links TRBV28 to TRBJ1-6, with no clear D. V lost 3 bases to trimming and J lost 2 bases, with 11 bases between them. Germline CDR1 reads MDHEN; CDR2 reads SYDVKM. This CDR3 has 16 residues. The CDR3 sequence is CASSFPGIAYNSPLHF. CDR3 nucleotides: TGTGCCAGCAGTTTTCCGGGGATCGCCTATAATTCACCCCTCCACTTT. The full variable domain, in which reference TRBV28 and TRBJ1-6 provide the parts outside the CDR3, is DVKVTQSSRYLVKRTGEKVFLECVQDMDHENMFWYRQDPGLGLRLIYFSYDVKMKEKGDIPEGYSVSREKKERFSLILESASTNQTSMYLCASSFPGIAYNSPLHFGNGTRLTVT.

This clonotype has only one observation. An end of the junction differs from the germline gene, which may be a read error. The chain recombines TRBV20-1 with TRBJ1-5; 9 nucleotides align to TRBD1. The CDR3 covers 11 residues. Germline V lookup: CDR1 DFQATT, CDR2 SNEGSKA (reference sequence). The CDR3 loop is CSVGQGWPQRF. The CDR3 DNA reads as TGCAGTGTTGGACAGGGGTGGCCCCAGCGTTTT.

The chain links TRBV7-9 to TRBJ2-7, with TRBD2 matching over 12 bases. Germline lookup yields CDR1 SEHNR and CDR2 FQNEAQ (reference sequence). CDR3 size: 15 residues. J lost 5 bases, V lost 4 bases, and 6 bases had no gene match. As DNA, the CDR3 is TGTGCCAGCAGCTCGAGTTGGACTAGCGGGGACGAGCAGTACTTC. It encodes CASSSSWTSGDEQYF.

This rearrangement joins TRBV9 to TRBJ2-7, with D possibly TRBD2 on 6 matching bases. Germline CDR1 reads SGDLS; CDR2 reads YYNGEE. The CDR3 extends over 15 amino acids. The ends were cut back, 0 bases at V and 0 bases at J, with 10 bases in the middle. The CDR3 DNA follows: TGTGCCAGCAGCGTAGGATGGGACTCCTCCTACGAGCAGTACTTC. Its translation is CASSVGWDSSYEQYF.

This clonotype occurred many times. This sequence joins TRBV12-3 or TRBV12-4 and TRBJ2-5; 7 bases are a match to TRBD2. With 5 bases clipped from V and 2 bases from J, the junction kept 8 bases outside the gene matches. CDR3 length: 15 residues. The CDR3 region has the DNA TGTGCCAGCAGTCCCTGGACTAGAGAGCAAGAGACCCAGTACTTC. It codes for CASSPWTREQETQYF.

This clonotype was detected ten times or more. This rearrangement joins TRBV5-1 to TRBJ1-3, with TRBD1 identical over 10 bases. This CDR3 region has 19 residues. V lost 2 bases and J lost 0; bases outside the gene matches: 11. CDR1 and CDR2 (germline): SGHRS, YFSETQ. CDR3 DNA: TGCGCCAGCAGCTTACGATTGGGGACAGGGGACTTCTCTGGAAACACCATATATTTT. Its translation: CASSLRLGTGDFSGNTIYF. The complete variable domain, with remaining parts taken from reference TRBV5-1 and TRBJ1-3, reads KAGVTQTPRYLIKTRGQQVTLSCSPISGHRSVSWYQQTPGQGLQFLFEYFSETQRNKGNFPGRFSGRQFSNSRSEMNVSTLELGDSALYLCASSLRLGTGDFSGNTIYFGEGSWLTVV.

This clonotype appeared many times. This chain uses TRBV30 with TRBJ1-1; D not resolved. The CDR3 is 10 amino acids. Trimming stripped 1 base from V and 8 bases from J, with 5 bases between. The germline gives CDR1 GTSNPN, CDR2 SVGIG (reference sequence). CDR3 sequence (DNA): TGTGCCTGGAGTGACCGAGAAGCTTTCTTT. Its translation is CAWSDREAFF.

This clonotype was found many times. The gene calls are TRBV20-1 and TRBJ1-2, with a possible D match to TRBD1 (6 bases). This CDR3 is built from 12 residues. Germline V gene data show CDR1 as DFQATT and CDR2 as SNEGSKA (reference sequence). V gave up 5 bases and J gave up 6 bases, with 13 bases separating them. The CDR3 sequence: CSAETDSHGYTF. CDR3 nucleotide sequence: TGCAGTGCTGAGACGGACAGCCATGGCTACACCTTC.

This clonotype has at least ten counts. The CDR3 DNA reads as TGTGCCAGCAGTGAAATTACAGGGGGCGACGAGCAGTACTTC. Translating it yields CASSEITGGDEQYF. The chain employs TRBV6-1 and TRBJ2-7; TRBD1 matches 9 bases. The length of the CDR3 is 14 residues. The trim removed 2 bases at V and 5 bases at J, leaving 4 bases unmatched. In germline, CDR1 is MNHNS, CDR2 SASEGT.

This clonotype was counted many times. As the CDR3 is not closed by the conserved phenylalanine or tryptophan, this likely results from a read error. The rearrangement joins TRBV4-2 to TRBJ1-5, with a tentative D call TRBD1 (6 bases). CDR1 is LGHNA and CDR2 is YNFKEQ in the germline V gene. CDR3 length: 16 amino acids. Trimming removed 0 bases at V and 2 bases at J, with 11 bases between. The CDR3 protein is CASSQDLTGGNQPQHL. In DNA, the CDR3 is TGTGCCAGCAGCCAAGACCTGACAGGTGGCAATCAGCCCCAGCATCTT.

The gene calls are TRBV13 and TRBJ2-7; TRBD1 matches at 9 bases. Losses at the gene ends were 3 bases for V and 6 bases for J; bases not matched to a gene: 9. CDR3 length equals 15 residues. Germline CDR1 reads PRHDT; CDR2 reads FYEKMQ (reference sequence). CDR3 protein: CASSFSRDRDFEQYF. In DNA form, the CDR3 reads TGTGCCAGCAGCTTCTCCCGGGACAGGGATTTCGAGCAGTACTTC.

The rearrangement links TRBV6-1 to TRBJ2-7; TRBD1 matches 10 bases. Germline values: CDR1 MNHNS, CDR2 SASEGT. V lost 4 bases to trimming and J lost 5 bases; unmatched junction nucleotides: 11. This CDR3 is built from 16 residues. DNA for the CDR3: TGTGCCAGCAGTGCATCCCCCGGGACAGGGGCCCACGAGCAGTACTTC. This codes for CASSASPGTGAHEQYF.

A word on this clonotype: At one end, the junction sequence differs from germline, possibly due to a read error. The CDR3 is CASGLKGEAFF. The CDR3 DNA is TGTGCCAGCGGCTTGAAAGGGGAAGCTTTCTTT. The gene calls are TRBV11-1 and TRBJ1-1; D not resolved. This CDR3 comprises 11 residues. Looked up from germline, CDR1 is SGHAT and CDR2 is FQDESV (reference sequence).

For this clonotype: A much larger clone differs from this one at a single base, so this may be a read error. The rearrangement uses TRBV7-9 and TRBJ1-1; TRBD1 aligns across 7 bases. Per the germline V gene, CDR1 is SEHNR and CDR2 is FQNEAQ (reference sequence). The length of the CDR3 is 13 residues. V lost 1 base to trimming and J lost 10 bases; unmatched junction nucleotides: 6. The CDR3 coding sequence is TGTGCCAGCAGCTTAGACGGGACAGAGCCAGCTTTCTTT. Amino acids: CASSLDGTEPAFF.

This clonotype was observed a handful of times. The chain recombines TRBV4-1 with TRBJ1-2; weak D call: TRBD1 (5 bases). The CDR3 runs to 16 residues. The V gene's germline CDR1 is MGHRA and CDR2 YSYEKL. V was trimmed by 0 bases and J by 0 bases, leaving 11 bases between them. The CDR3 loop reads CASSQDQRGTNYGYTF. DNA of the CDR3: TGCGCCAGCAGCCAAGATCAAAGGGGAACTAACTATGGCTACACCTTC.

This clonotype was counted at least ten times. CDR3 DNA: TGTGCCAGCAGTCAACAACCACTCGGGACAGCCCTTTCTGAAGCTTTCTTT. Its translation: CASSQQPLGTALSEAFF. The V call is TRBV6-1, the J call TRBJ1-1; 7 nucleotides align to TRBD1. J gave up 6 bases and V 5 bases, and 18 bases lay outside the gene matches. Germline loops: CDR1 MNHNS, CDR2 SASEGT. The CDR3 consists of 17 residues.